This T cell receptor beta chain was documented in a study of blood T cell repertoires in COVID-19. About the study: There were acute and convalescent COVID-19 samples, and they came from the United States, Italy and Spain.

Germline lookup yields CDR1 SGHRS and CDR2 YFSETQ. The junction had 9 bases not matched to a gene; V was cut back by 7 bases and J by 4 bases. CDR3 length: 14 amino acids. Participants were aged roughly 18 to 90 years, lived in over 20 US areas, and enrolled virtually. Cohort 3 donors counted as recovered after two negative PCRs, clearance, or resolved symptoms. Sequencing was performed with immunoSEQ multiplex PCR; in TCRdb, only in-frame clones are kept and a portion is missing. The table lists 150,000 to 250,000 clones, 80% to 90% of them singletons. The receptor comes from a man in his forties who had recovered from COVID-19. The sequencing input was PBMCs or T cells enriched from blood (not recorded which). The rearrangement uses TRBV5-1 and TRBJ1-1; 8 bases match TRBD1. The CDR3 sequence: CASGGLDRVTEAFF. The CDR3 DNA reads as TGCGCCAGCGGGGGTCTGGACAGGGTCACTGAAGCTTTCTTT.